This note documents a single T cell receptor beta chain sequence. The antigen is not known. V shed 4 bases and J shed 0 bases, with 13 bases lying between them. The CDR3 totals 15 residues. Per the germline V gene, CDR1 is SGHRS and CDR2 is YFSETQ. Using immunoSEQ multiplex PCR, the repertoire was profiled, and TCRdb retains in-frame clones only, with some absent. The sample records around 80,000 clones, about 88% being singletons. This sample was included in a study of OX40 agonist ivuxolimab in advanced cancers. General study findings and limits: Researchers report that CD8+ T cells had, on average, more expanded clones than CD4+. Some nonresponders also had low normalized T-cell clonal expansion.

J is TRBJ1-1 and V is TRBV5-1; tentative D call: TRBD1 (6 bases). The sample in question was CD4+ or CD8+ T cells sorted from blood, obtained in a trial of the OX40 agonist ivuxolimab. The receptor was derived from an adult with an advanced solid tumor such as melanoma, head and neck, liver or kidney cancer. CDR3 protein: CASSTTQGMNTEAFF. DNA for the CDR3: TGCGCCAGCAGCACTACACAGGGCATGAACACTGAAGCTTTCTTT.